A selection of T cell receptor beta chains follows, all from one sample in a study of T cell repertoires in cytomegalovirus infection. TCRdb re-analysed the reads in MiXCR, keeping a single row per CDR3 protein. The table lists 250,000 or so distinct CDR3 sequences, roughly 12% of them singletons. Input material: PBMCs. The receptors were sampled from a human donor in good health (CMV status not recorded). Some clones in this sample may be carry-over from other donors' samples. The CDR3 runs from the conserved cysteine through the conserved F or W. D genes are given only for firm matches. Size values are once, few and many counts, or a class for expanded clones, and some rows have none.

V gene: TRBV6-2/TRBV6-3; D gene: NA; J gene: TRBJ1-1; clone size: NA; CDR3 protein: CASNRVGTEAFF; CDR3 DNA: TGTGCCAGCAATAGGGTCGGGACTGAAGCTTTCTTT
V gene: TRBV7-2; D gene: NA; J gene: TRBJ2-5; clone size: many; CDR3 protein: CASSPGGGETQYF; CDR3 DNA: TGTGCCAGCAGCCCAGGAGGGGGAGAGACCCAGTACTTC
V gene: TRBV28; D gene: NA; J gene: TRBJ1-3; clone size: few; CDR3 protein: CASSPRVLISGNTIYF; CDR3 DNA: TGTGCCAGCAGCCCCCGGGTCCTGATCTCTGGAAACACCATATATTTT
V gene: TRBV5-1; D gene: NA; J gene: TRBJ1-2; clone size: NA; CDR3 protein: CASSLDVGDLGYTF; CDR3 DNA: TGCGCCAGCAGCTTGGACGTAGGGGATCTTGGCTACACCTTC
V gene: TRBV19; D gene: TRBD2; J gene: TRBJ2-2; clone size: few; CDR3 protein: CASRGLAGVSGELFF; CDR3 DNA: TGTGCCAGCCGTGGGCTAGCGGGAGTTTCTGGGGAGCTGTTTTTT
V gene: TRBV7-9; D gene: NA; J gene: TRBJ1-2; clone size: few; CDR3 protein: CASMISDSYGYTF; CDR3 DNA: TGTGCCAGCATGATATCGGACTCCTATGGCTACACCTTC
V gene: TRBV13; D gene: NA; J gene: TRBJ1-1; clone size: NA; CDR3 protein: CASSALAGLAEAFF; CDR3 DNA: TGTGCCAGCAGCGCACTAGCAGGTTTGGCTGAAGCTTTCTTT
V gene: TRBV2; D gene: TRBD1; J gene: TRBJ1-1; clone size: NA; CDR3 protein: CASSEAQGQGSTEAFF; CDR3 DNA: TGTGCCAGCAGTGAAGCCCAAGGACAGGGAAGCACTGAAGCTTTCTTT
V gene: TRBV7-2; D gene: TRBD1; J gene: TRBJ1-2; clone size: many; CDR3 protein: CASSLGADRGGGYTF; CDR3 DNA: TGTGCCAGCAGCTTAGGGGCCGACAGGGGGGGCGGCTACACCTTC
V gene: TRBV18; D gene: NA; J gene: TRBJ1-5; clone size: NA; CDR3 protein: CASSPQPNRNQPQHF; CDR3 DNA: TGTGCCAGCTCACCACAGCCCAACCGCAATCAGCCCCAGCATTTT
V gene: TRBV10-3; D gene: NA; J gene: TRBJ1-1; clone size: many; CDR3 protein: CAISEALGMNTEAFF; CDR3 DNA: TGTGCCATCAGTGAGGCCCTAGGGATGAACACTGAAGCTTTCTTT
V gene: TRBV6-5; D gene: NA; J gene: TRBJ2-1; clone size: many; CDR3 protein: CASSTALGYNEQFF; CDR3 DNA: TGTGCCAGCAGCACAGCTCTCGGATACAATGAGCAGTTCTTC
V gene: TRBV7-2; D gene: NA; J gene: TRBJ2-3; clone size: many; CDR3 protein: CASSRLLLRSTDTQYF; CDR3 DNA: TGTGCCAGCAGCAGACTACTACTACGGAGCACAGATACGCAGTATTTT
V gene: TRBV20-1; D gene: TRBD1; J gene: TRBJ1-6; clone size: NA; CDR3 protein: CSARELGQGRDSPLHF; CDR3 DNA: TGCAGTGCTAGGGAACTCGGACAGGGGAGAGATTCACCCCTCCACTTT
V gene: TRBV5-5; D gene: TRBD2; J gene: TRBJ2-7; clone size: few; CDR3 protein: CASSSGGLTEQYF; CDR3 DNA: TGTGCCAGCAGCTCGGGGGGGCTAACCGAGCAGTACTTC
V gene: TRBV6-2/TRBV6-3; D gene: TRBD2; J gene: TRBJ2-1; clone size: many; CDR3 protein: CASRKTSGRGNEQFF; CDR3 DNA: TGTGCCAGCAGGAAAACTAGCGGGAGAGGTAATGAGCAGTTCTTC
V gene: TRBV6-6; D gene: NA; J gene: TRBJ1-1; clone size: few; CDR3 protein: CASTETSEAFF; CDR3 DNA: TGTGCCAGCACCGAAACTTCGGAAGCTTTCTTT
V gene: TRBV7-2; D gene: NA; J gene: TRBJ1-2; clone size: many; CDR3 protein: CASSRGGIYGYTF; CDR3 DNA: TGTGCCAGCAGCCGTGGGGGAATCTATGGCTACACCTTC
V gene: TRBV7-2; D gene: NA; J gene: TRBJ1-6; clone size: many; CDR3 protein: CASSARGGDNSPLHF; CDR3 DNA: TGTGCCAGCAGCGCGCGGGGGGGAGATAATTCACCCCTCCACTTT
V gene: TRBV6-4; D gene: NA; J gene: TRBJ2-3; clone size: few; CDR3 protein: CASSDSIGRTDTQYF; CDR3 DNA: TGTGCCAGCAGTGACTCGATAGGGCGCACAGATACGCAGTATTTT
V gene: TRBV6-2/TRBV6-3; D gene: TRBD1; J gene: TRBJ1-5; clone size: few; CDR3 protein: CASSTGTGYQPQHF; CDR3 DNA: TGTGCCAGCAGCACCGGGACAGGGTACCAGCCCCAGCATTTT